This TCR beta chain originates from a study of shared clonotypes between healthy human individuals. On the study more broadly: Donors had three CD4 naive, three CD4 memory, two CD8 naive and one CD8 memory plate apiece. Study-level findings and limits: Generally, naive subsets (rather than memory subsets) showed larger estimated richness. Among donors, clonotype sharing was expected to be affected by sequencing depth.

As to this clone: What it recognizes is unknown.

CDR1 and CDR2 (germline): MNHEY, SVGAGI. V was shortened by 2 bases and J by 4 bases, with 12 bases between the two germline ends. This CDR3 comprises 14 residues. Sequencing was performed with immunoSEQ multiplex PCR; in TCRdb, only in-frame clones are kept and a portion is missing. The table includes about 380,000 clones, 96% detected once. Sequenced input: memory CD8+ T cells sorted from blood. Subset in this sample: CD45RO+ cells pooled with CCR7-negative TemRA cells. This rearrangement joins TRBV6-5 to TRBJ2-7; a weak D match, TRBD1 (6 bases). This TCR was sampled from a man younger than 40 in good health. The CDR3 coding sequence is TGTGCCAGCAGTTACCGCCAGGGGAAATACGAGCAGTACTTC. Amino acids: CASSYRQGKYEQYF.